These T cell receptor beta chains were read from a single sample in a study of blood T cell repertoires in COVID-19. Using immunoSEQ multiplex PCR, the repertoire was profiled, and TCRdb retains in-frame clones only, with some absent. Of 150,000 to 160,000 clones in the sample, approximately 90% were seen once. Specimen: peripheral blood. The source of these receptors is a woman aged 40 to 49 with acute or convalescent COVID-19. Both conserved end residues are part of each CDR3. D genes are given only for firm matches. Size is omitted from some rows. Given values are once, few, many or a class for expanded clones.

cdr3_aa cdr3_nt v_call clone_size d_call j_call
CASLGGVYGYTF TGTGCCAGCCTTGGGGGGGTCTATGGCTACACCTTC TRBV12-3/TRBV12-4 - - TRBJ1-2
CASSMDRYGYTF TGTGCCAGCAGCATGGACAGGTATGGCTACACCTTC TRBV28 - TRBD1 TRBJ1-2
CASSVGYNTGELFF TGTGCCAGCAGCGTAGGCTATAACACCGGGGAGCTGTTTTTT TRBV9 - - TRBJ2-2
CASSQSLAGGDSPLHF TGCGCCAGCAGTCAATCTCTGGCAGGGGGAGATTCACCCCTCCACTTT TRBV23-1 - TRBD1 TRBJ1-6
CAWSDPSTAGWDTQYF TGTGCCTGGAGTGACCCTTCGACAGCCGGATGGGATACGCAGTATTTT TRBV30 - - TRBJ2-3
CASSLAAGTYNEQFF TGTGCCAGCAGCTTGGCGGCAGGGACCTACAATGAGCAGTTCTTC TRBV5-6 - - TRBJ2-1
CASSQERGGSDYGYTF TGTGCCAGCAGCCAAGAGCGGGGAGGTTCTGACTATGGCTACACCTTC TRBV4-2 few - TRBJ1-2
CASSDLAGTTTEQYF TGTGCCAGCAGTGACCTAGCGGGGACCACCACCGAGCAGTACTTC TRBV6-1 - TRBD2 TRBJ2-7
CASSSQGSDTQYF TGTGCCAGCAGTTCGCAGGGATCAGATACGCAGTATTTT TRBV6-5 - - TRBJ2-3
CASNRDNTDTQYF TGCGCCAGCAACCGGGACAACACAGATACGCAGTATTTT TRBV10-1 once - TRBJ2-3
CASSPQGLNSPLHF TGCGCCAGCAGTCCCCAGGGGCTAAATTCACCCCTCCACTTT TRBV5-1 - - TRBJ1-6
CASSEMLGRSGYEQYF TGTGCCAGCAGTGAAATGTTGGGGAGGTCGGGCTACGAGCAGTACTTC TRBV6-1 - - TRBJ2-7
CASSPRLANLYEQFF TGTGCCAGCAGCCCTAGACTAGCAAATTTGTATGAGCAGTTCTTC TRBV11-2 - TRBD2 TRBJ2-1
CASSLRGSTDTQYF TGTGCCAGCAGCTTGAGAGGCAGCACAGATACGCAGTATTTT TRBV5-4 - - TRBJ2-3
CATSRDRQDTEAFF TGTGCCACCAGCAGAGATCGGCAGGACACTGAAGCTTTCTTT TRBV15 - - TRBJ1-1
CASSLYRGNEQFF TGTGCCAGCAGCTTATACAGGGGCAATGAGCAGTTCTTC TRBV11-2 - TRBD1 TRBJ2-1
CASSGQGITGELFF TGTGCCAGCTCGGGACAGGGGATCACCGGGGAGCTGTTTTTT TRBV2 few TRBD1 TRBJ2-2
CASNRWDLRNPYEQYF TGTGCCAGCAATAGATGGGACTTGCGGAACCCCTACGAGCAGTACTTC TRBV28 - - TRBJ2-7
CASSPGTGFQETQYF TGCGCCAGCAGCCCGGGGACAGGGTTCCAAGAGACCCAGTACTTC TRBV5-1 - TRBD1 TRBJ2-5
CASSLYGNEQYF TGTGCCAGCAGCTTGTACGGGAACGAGCAGTACTTC TRBV5-6 - - TRBJ2-7
CASSLRLAAQETQYF TGTGCCAGCAGCCTCCGACTAGCCGCACAAGAGACCCAGTACTTC TRBV3-1/TRBV3-2 - TRBD2 TRBJ2-5
CASRLDRFTDTQYF TGTGCCAGCAGGCTGGACAGATTCACAGATACGCAGTATTTT TRBV2 - - TRBJ2-3
CASSLAAAVSTDTQYF TGCGCCAGCAGCTTGGCCGCGGCAGTTAGCACAGATACGCAGTATTTT TRBV5-1 - - TRBJ2-3
CASSGTSGLTDTQYF TGTGCCAGCAGTGGGACTAGCGGCCTCACAGATACGCAGTATTTT TRBV2 - TRBD2 TRBJ2-3
CSVRATGELFF TGCAGTGTTAGGGCCACCGGGGAGCTGTTTTTT TRBV20-1 - - TRBJ2-2
CATIDRNTDTQYF TGTGCCACCATCGACAGGAACACAGATACGCAGTATTTT TRBV6-5 - - TRBJ2-3
CASTHRGVWDEQFF TGTGCCAGCACCCATAGGGGTGTTTGGGATGAGCAGTTCTTC TRBV7-9 - - TRBJ2-1
CSVDRRVGGNEQFF TGCAGCGTTGACCGCAGGGTGGGGGGCAATGAGCAGTTCTTC TRBV29-1 - - TRBJ2-1